The next 9 T cell receptor beta chains were all read from a single sample in a study of molecular identifiers for immune sequencing clone quantification. TCRdb reprocessed the PCR reads with MiXCR, giving one entry per CDR3 protein. The sample yields some 100,000 distinct CDR3 sequences, around a fifth seen once. Sequencing was carried out using naive CD8+ T cells from blood, with Jurkat cell RNA spiked in. The subset is: FACS-sorted CD8+CD4-CCR7+CD45RA+ naive T cells. The receptors derive from a human donor in good health. Some libraries in this study had Jurkat cell RNA spiked in.

This clonotype was counted at least ten times. The chain recombines TRBV5-6 with TRBJ1-5; D not certain. This CDR3 is 14 amino acids long. Germline values: CDR1 SGHDT, CDR2 YYEEEE. V was shortened by 1 base and J by 0 bases, with 5 bases between the two germline ends. CDR3 DNA sequence: TGTGCCAGCAGCTTGACGTATAGCAATCAGCCCCAGCATTTT. It yields the protein CASSLTYSNQPQHF.

This clonotype was counted many times. CDR3 sequence: CASSQDIGNYGYTF. The CDR3, as DNA: TGCGCCAGCAGCCAAGATATCGGAAACTATGGCTACACCTTC. The V call is TRBV4-3, the J call TRBJ1-2, with no clear D. Trimming cost V 0 bases and J 2 bases, with 7 bases left between them. Germline V gene data show CDR1 as LGHNA and CDR2 as YSLEER. This CDR3 spans 14 amino acids.

This clonotype turned up a few times. With a much larger clone just one base away, this may be a read error. The chain recombines TRBV12-3 or TRBV12-4 with TRBJ1-5; the match to TRBD1 covers 7 bases. The junction had 12 bases not matched to a gene; V was cut back by 10 bases and J by 6 bases. The CDR3 totals 14 residues. CDR3 in amino acids: CATSTGQGGQPQHF. The CDR3 nucleotides read TGTGCCACATCAACCGGGCAGGGGGGTCAGCCCCAGCATTTT.

As to this clonotype: A much larger clone is a single base away; this may be a read error. This chain uses TRBV27 with TRBJ1-1; D gene uncertain. This CDR3 is built from 15 residues. The V gene's germline CDR1 is MNHEY and CDR2 SMNVEV (reference sequence). The ends were cut back, 7 bases at V and 0 bases at J, with 15 bases in the middle. CDR3 sequence: CASNSGPRMNTEAFF. CDR3 coding DNA: TGTGCCAGCAACTCCGGGCCGAGGATGAACACTGAAGCTTTCTTT.

This clonotype was picked up many times. The CDR3 DNA sequence: TGTGCCAGCAGTTCCGACAGGGTCAATTCGCCCCAGCATTTT. It specifies CASSSDRVNSPQHF. The chain employs TRBV12-3 or TRBV12-4 and TRBJ1-5, with 7 bases matching TRBD1. The CDR3 is 14 residues long. The trim removed 4 bases at V and 9 bases at J, leaving 9 bases unmatched.

This clonotype was recorded a few times. The J gene is TRBJ2-5, the V gene TRBV11-2; no firm D call. Between the trimmed V and J ends, which lost 3 bases and 4 bases, there was a span of 15 bases. Per the germline V gene, CDR1 is SGHAT and CDR2 is FQNNGV. The CDR3 totals 15 residues. This CDR3 is CASSLSAGLGETQYF. The CDR3 region has the DNA TGTGCCAGCAGCTTGTCAGCAGGTCTAGGAGAGACCCAGTACTTC. The whole variable domain, filled in from reference TRBV11-2 and TRBJ2-5, reads EAGVAQSPRYKIIEKRQSVAFWCNPISGHATLYWYQQILGQGPKLLIQFQNNGVVDDSQLPKDRFSAERLKGVDSTLKIQPAKLEDSAVYLCASSLSAGLGETQYFGPGTRLLVL.

The J gene is TRBJ2-3, the V gene TRBV27; D may be TRBD2 (6 bases). Trimming removed 5 bases from V and 8 bases from J, with 14 bases in between. The CDR3 sequence is 13 residues long. Germline V gives CDR1 MNHEY, CDR2 SMNVEV (reference sequence). DNA of the CDR3: TGTGCCAGCAGTGGCGGGGCCTCCGGTACGCAGTATTTT. Protein sequence: CASSGGASGTQYF.

Ten or more counts support this clonotype. V and J are TRBV19 and TRBJ1-4, with 7 bases that match TRBD1. V was clipped by 4 bases and J by 8 bases; unmatched bases: 16. The CDR3 has 17 residues. Germline assignment: CDR1 LNHDA and CDR2 SQIVND (reference sequence). CDR3 nucleotides: TGTGCCAGTAGTACAATCAAGGAAACTGGAGGGGGCGAAAAACTGTTTTTT. Protein product: CASSTIKETGGGEKLFF.

At least ten counts were recorded for this clonotype. This chain joins TRBV4-3 and TRBJ2-7; D may be TRBD1 or TRBD2 (5 bases each). CDR1 and CDR2 from the germline V gene are LGHNA and YSLEER. V dropped 0 bases and J dropped 1 base, with 13 bases sitting between them. The CDR3 has 16 residues. The CDR3 spells CASSQDPGTSSYEQYF. The CDR3, as DNA: TGCGCCAGCAGCCAAGACCCCGGGACGTCTTCCTACGAGCAGTACTTC.